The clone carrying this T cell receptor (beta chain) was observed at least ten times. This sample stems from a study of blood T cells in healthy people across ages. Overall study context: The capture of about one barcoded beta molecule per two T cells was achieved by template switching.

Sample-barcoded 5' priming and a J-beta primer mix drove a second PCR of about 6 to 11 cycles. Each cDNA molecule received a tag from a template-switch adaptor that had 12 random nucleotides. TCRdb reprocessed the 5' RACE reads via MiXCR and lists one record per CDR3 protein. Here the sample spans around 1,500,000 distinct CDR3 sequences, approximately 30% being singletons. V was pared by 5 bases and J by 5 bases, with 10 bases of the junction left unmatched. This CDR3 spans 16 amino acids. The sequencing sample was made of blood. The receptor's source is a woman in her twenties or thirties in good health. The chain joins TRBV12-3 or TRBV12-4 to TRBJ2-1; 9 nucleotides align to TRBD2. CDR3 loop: CASSIYLAGLNNEQFF. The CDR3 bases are TGTGCCAGCAGTATATATCTAGCGGGGCTCAACAATGAGCAGTTCTTC.